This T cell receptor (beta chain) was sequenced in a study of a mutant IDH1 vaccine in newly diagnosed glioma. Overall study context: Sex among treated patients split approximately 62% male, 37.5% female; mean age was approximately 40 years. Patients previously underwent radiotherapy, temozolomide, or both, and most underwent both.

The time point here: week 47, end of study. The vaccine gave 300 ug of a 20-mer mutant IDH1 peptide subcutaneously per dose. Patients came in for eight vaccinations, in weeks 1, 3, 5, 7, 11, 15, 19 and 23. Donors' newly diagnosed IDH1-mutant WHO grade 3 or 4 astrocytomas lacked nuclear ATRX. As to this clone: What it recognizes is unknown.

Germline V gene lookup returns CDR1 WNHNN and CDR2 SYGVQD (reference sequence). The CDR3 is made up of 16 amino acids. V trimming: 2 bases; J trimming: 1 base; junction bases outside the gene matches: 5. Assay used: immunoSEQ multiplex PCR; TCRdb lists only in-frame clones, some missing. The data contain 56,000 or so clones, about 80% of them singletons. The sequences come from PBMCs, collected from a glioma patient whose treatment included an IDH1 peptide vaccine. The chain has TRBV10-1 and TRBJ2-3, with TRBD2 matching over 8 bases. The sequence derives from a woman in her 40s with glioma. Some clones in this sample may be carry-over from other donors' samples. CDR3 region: CASSEPGLVGTDTQYF. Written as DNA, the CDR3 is TGCGCCAGCAGTGAGCCGGGACTAGTCGGCACAGATACGCAGTATTTT.